Reported below is one T cell receptor (beta chain). As yet, its antigen is unknown. Noted treatment: around 19 received Ad26.COV2.S at low or high dose, single or two shots; about five received placebo; per-sample allocation not given. Material that was analyzed had been drawn on day 63 after the first vaccine or placebo injection. Aged 18-55 years, donor was enrolled in Boston in 2020. Participants' vaccine, an Ad26 vector, delivered Wuhan-strain SARS-CoV-2 spike. Generated by immunoSEQ multiplex PCR, the TCRdb table keeps only in-frame clones and is missing some. The data hold 200,000 to 300,000 clones, with about 83% observed a single time. This specimen belongs to a study of Ad26.COV2.S vaccination and SARS-CoV-2 variants. Findings and limits, study-wide: Estimates derived from TCR breadth and depth analyses may have underestimated total T cell responses.

The sequencing here drew on peripheral blood, taken in a trial of Ad26.COV2.S vaccine versus placebo. The TCR sequence derives from a person aged 18-65 years who received the Ad26.COV2.S COVID-19 vaccine or a placebo.

The CDR3 DNA reads as TGTGCCAGTGGATCGAACACTGAAGCTTTCTTT. As protein: CASGSNTEAFF. The V gene is TRBV19, the J gene TRBJ1-1; D is undetermined. With 8 bases removed from V and 1 base from J, the gap between germline ends came to 5 bases. The CDR3 spans 11 residues. CDR1 is LNHDA and CDR2 is SQIVND in the germline V gene (reference sequence).